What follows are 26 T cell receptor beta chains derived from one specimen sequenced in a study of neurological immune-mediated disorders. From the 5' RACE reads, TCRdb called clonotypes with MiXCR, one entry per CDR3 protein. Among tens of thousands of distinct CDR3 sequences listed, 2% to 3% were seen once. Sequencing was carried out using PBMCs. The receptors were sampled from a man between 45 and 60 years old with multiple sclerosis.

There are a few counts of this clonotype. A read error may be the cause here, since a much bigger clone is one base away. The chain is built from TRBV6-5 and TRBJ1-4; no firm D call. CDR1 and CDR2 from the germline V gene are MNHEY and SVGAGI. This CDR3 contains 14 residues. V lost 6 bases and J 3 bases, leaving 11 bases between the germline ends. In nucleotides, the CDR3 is TGTGCCAGCAGCTACGGCGTGCCTAATGAAAAACTGTTTTTT. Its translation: CASSYGVPNEKLFF.

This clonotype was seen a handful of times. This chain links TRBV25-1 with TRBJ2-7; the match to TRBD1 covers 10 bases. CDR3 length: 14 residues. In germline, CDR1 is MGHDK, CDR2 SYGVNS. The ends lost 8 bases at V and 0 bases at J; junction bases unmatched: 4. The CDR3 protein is CASVDRGNSYEQYF. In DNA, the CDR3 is TGTGCCAGCGTGGACAGGGGGAACTCCTACGAGCAGTACTTC.

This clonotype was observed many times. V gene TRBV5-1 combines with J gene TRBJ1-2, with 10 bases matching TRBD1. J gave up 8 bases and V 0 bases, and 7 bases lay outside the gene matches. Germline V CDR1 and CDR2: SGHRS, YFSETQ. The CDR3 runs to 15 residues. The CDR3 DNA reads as TGCGCCAGCAGCTTGGCGGGACAGGGGTTTCGGGGCTACACCTTC. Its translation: CASSLAGQGFRGYTF.

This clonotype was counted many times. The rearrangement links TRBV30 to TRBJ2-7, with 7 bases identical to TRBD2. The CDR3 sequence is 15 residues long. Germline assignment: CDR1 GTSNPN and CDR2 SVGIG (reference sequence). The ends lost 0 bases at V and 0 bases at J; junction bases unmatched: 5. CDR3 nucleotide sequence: TGTGCCTGGAGTGTGGGGACTATAAGCTCCTACGAGCAGTACTTC. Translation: CAWSVGTISSYEQYF.

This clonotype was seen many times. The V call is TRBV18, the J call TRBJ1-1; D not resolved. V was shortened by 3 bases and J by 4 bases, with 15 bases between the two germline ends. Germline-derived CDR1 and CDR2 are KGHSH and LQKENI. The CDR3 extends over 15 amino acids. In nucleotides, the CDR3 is TGTGCCAGCTCACCGGTAGACATCTCTGGCACTGAAGCTTTCTTT. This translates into CASSPVDISGTEAFF.

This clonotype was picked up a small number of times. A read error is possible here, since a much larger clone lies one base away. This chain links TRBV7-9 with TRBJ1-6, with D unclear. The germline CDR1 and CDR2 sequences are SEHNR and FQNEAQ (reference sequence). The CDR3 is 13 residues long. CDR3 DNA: TGTGCCAGCAGCTTGCCTCCAGATTCACCCCTCAACTTT. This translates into CASSLPPDSPLNF.

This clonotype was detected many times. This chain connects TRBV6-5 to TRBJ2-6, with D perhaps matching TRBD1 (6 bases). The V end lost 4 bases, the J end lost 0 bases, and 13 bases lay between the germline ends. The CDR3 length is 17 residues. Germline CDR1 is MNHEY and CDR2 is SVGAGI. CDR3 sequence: CASSSPGQPSGANVLTF. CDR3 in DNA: TGTGCCAGCAGTTCGCCGGGACAACCCTCTGGGGCCAACGTCCTGACTTTC.

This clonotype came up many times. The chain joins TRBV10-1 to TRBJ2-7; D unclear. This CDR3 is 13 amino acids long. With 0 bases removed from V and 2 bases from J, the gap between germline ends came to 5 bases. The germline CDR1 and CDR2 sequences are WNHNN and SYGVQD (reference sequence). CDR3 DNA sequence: TGCGCCAGCAGTGAGTCGGGTACCTACGAGCAGTACTTC. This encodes CASSESGTYEQYF.

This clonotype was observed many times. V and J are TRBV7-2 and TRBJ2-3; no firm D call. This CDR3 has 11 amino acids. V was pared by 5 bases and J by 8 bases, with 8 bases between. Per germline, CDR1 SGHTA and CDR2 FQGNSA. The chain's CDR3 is CASSPPPTQYF. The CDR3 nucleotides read TGTGCCAGCAGCCCTCCCCCTACGCAGTATTTT. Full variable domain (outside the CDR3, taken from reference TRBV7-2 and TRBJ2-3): GAGVSQSPSNKVTEKGKDVELRCDPISGHTALYWYRQSLGQGLEFLIYFQGNSAPDKSGLPSDRFSAERTGGSVSTLTIQRTQQEDSAVYLCASSPPPTQYFGPGTRLTVL.

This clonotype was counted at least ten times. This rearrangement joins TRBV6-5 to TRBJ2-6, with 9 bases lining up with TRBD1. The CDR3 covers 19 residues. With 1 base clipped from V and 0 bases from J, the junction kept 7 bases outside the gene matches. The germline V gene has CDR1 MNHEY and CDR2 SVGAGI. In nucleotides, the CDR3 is TGTGCCAGCAGTTACTATACCGGGACAGGGCTCTCTGGGGCCAACGTCCTGACTTTC. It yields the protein CASSYYTGTGLSGANVLTF.

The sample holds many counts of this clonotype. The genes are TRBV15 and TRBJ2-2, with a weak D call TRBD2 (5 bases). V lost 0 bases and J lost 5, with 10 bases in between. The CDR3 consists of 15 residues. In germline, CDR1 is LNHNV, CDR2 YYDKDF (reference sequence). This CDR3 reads CATSRERTSTGELFF. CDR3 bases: TGTGCCACCAGCAGAGAAAGGACTTCTACCGGGGAGCTGTTTTTT.

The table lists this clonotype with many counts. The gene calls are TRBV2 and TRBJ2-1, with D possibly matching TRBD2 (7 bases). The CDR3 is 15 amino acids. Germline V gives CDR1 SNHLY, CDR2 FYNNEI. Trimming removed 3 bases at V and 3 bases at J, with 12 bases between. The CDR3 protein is CASSDRGGFYNEQFF. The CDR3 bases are TGTGCCAGCAGTGATAGGGGGGGCTTCTACAATGAGCAGTTCTTC.

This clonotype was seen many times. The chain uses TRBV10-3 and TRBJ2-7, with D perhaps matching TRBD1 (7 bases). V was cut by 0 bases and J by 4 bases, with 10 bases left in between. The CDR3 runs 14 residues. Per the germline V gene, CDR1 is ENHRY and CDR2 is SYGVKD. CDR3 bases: TGTGCCATCAGTGAGTCGGCAGGGGGGTACGAGCAGTACTTC. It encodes CAISESAGGYEQYF.

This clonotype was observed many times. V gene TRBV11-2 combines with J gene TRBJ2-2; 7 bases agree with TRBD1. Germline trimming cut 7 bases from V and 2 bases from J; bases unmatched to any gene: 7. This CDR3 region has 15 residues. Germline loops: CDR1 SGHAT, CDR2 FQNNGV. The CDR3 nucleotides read TGTGCCAGCAACTCGGGACAGCTCAACACCGGGGAGCTGTTTTTT. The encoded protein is CASNSGQLNTGELFF. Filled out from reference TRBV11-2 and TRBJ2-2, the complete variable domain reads EAGVAQSPRYKIIEKRQSVAFWCNPISGHATLYWYQQILGQGPKLLIQFQNNGVVDDSQLPKDRFSAERLKGVDSTLKIQPAKLEDSAVYLCASNSGQLNTGELFFGEGSRLTVL.

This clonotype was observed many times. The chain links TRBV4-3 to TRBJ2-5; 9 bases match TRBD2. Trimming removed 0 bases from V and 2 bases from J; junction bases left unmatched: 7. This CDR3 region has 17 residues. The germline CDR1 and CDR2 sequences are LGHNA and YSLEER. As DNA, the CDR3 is TGCGCCAGCAGCCAAGAGGAAGCGGGGGGCCAACAAGAGACCCAGTACTTC. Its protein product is CASSQEEAGGQQETQYF.

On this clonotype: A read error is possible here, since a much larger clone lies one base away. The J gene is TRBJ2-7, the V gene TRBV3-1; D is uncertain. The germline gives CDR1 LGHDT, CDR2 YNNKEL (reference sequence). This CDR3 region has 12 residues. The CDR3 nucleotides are TGTGCCAGCAGCAAAGATGGGTACGAGCAGTACTTC. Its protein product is CASSKDGYEQYF.

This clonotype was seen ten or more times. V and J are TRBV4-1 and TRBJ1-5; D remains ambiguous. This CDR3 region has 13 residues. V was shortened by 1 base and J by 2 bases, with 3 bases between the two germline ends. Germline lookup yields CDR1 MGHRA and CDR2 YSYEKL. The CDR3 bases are TGCGCCAGCAGCCAAGGGGGCAATCAGCCCCAGCATTTT. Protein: CASSQGGNQPQHF.

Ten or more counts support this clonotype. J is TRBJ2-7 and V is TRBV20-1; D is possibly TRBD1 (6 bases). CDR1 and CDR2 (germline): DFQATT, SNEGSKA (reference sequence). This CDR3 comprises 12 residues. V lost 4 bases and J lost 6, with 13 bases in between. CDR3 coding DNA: TGCAGTGCTACCTCACAGGGTCGCGAGCAGTACTTC. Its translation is CSATSQGREQYF.

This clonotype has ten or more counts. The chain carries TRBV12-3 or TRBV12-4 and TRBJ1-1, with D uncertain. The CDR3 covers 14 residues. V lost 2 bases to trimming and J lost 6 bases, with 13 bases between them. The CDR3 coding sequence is TGTGCCAGCAGTTTAAGGCACTTAGCCGCTGAAGCTTTCTTT. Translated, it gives CASSLRHLAAEAFF.

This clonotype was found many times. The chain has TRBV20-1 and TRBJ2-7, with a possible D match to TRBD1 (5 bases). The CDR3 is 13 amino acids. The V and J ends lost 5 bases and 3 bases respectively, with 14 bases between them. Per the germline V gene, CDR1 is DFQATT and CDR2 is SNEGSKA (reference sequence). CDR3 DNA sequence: TGCAGTGCTCAGTTGGACACGTACTACGAGCAGTACTTC. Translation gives CSAQLDTYYEQYF.

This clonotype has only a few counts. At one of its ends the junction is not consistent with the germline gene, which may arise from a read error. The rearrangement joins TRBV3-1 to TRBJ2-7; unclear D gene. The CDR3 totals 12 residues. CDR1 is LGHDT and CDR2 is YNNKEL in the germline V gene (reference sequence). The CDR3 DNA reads TGTGACAGCAGCTACAGCTCCTACGAGCAGTACTTC. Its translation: CDSSYSSYEQYF.

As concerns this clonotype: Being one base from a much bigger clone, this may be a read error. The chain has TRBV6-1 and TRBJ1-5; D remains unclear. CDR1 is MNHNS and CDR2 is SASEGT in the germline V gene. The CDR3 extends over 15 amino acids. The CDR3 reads CATYRKEGASQHQHF. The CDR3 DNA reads TGTGCCACCTATCGTAAAGAGGGCGCCTCTCAGCACCAGCATTTT.

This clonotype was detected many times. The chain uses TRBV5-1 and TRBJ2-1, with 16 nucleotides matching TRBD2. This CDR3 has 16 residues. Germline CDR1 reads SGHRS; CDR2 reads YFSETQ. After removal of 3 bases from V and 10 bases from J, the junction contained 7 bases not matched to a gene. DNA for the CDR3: TGCGCCAGCAGCTCCGGGACTAGCGGGGGGGCCGGGGAGCAGTTCTTC. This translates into CASSSGTSGGAGEQFF.

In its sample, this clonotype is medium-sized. The CDR3 reads CATSRTAGGQYF. CDR3 DNA sequence: TGTGCCACCAGCAGAACGGCAGGGGGGCAGTACTTC. The gene calls are TRBV15 and TRBJ2-7; 7 bases match TRBD1. V was pared by 2 bases and J by 9 bases, with 4 bases of the junction left unmatched. CDR1 is LNHNV and CDR2 is YYDKDF in the germline V gene (reference sequence). This CDR3 has 12 amino acids.

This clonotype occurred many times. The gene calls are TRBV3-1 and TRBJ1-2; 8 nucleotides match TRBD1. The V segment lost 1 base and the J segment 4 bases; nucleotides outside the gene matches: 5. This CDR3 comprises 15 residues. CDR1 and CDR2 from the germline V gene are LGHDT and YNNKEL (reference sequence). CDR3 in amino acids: CASSQADRGGYGYTF. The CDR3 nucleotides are TGTGCCAGCAGCCAAGCTGACAGGGGCGGCTATGGCTACACCTTC.

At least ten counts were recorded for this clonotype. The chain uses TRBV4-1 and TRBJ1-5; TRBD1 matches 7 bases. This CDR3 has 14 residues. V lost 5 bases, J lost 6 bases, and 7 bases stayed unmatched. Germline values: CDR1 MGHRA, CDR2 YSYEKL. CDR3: CASSSGQDPQPQHF. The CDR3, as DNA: TGCGCCAGCAGCTCTGGACAGGATCCTCAGCCCCAGCATTTT.